One and the same sample provided the 28 T cell receptor beta chains below, sequenced in a study of blood T cell repertoires in COVID-19. Clones were sequenced by immunoSEQ multiplex PCR, and TCRdb holds only the in-frame ones, with some missing. The data hold some 210,000 clones, with roughly nine tenths observed a single time. Sample: peripheral blood. The receptors here all came from a man aged 60 to 69 with COVID-19, enrolled during active disease.

The chain couples TRBV6-1 to TRBJ1-3; D is uncertain. With 2 bases removed from V and 4 bases from J, the gap between germline ends came to 6 bases. Germline assignment: CDR1 MNHNS and CDR2 SASEGT. The CDR3 is 13 residues long. CDR3 sequence: CASSENEGNTIYF. In nucleotides, the CDR3 is TGTGCCAGCAGTGAAAATGAGGGAAACACCATATATTTT.

The CDR3 is CASSLPAGSYNEQFF. CDR3 sequence (DNA): TGTGCCAGCAGCTTACCCGCGGGTTCGTACAATGAGCAGTTCTTC. The chain links TRBV7-9 to TRBJ2-1; TRBD2 is a possible D gene (5 bases). V was shortened by 2 bases and J by 4 bases, with 12 bases between the two germline ends. Germline CDR1 reads SEHNR; CDR2 reads FQNEAQ (reference sequence). There are 15 residues in the CDR3.

The chain has TRBV2 and TRBJ2-1, with D perhaps TRBD2 (5 bases). Germline values: CDR1 SNHLY, CDR2 FYNNEI. V dropped 6 bases and J dropped 0 bases, with 9 bases sitting between them. The CDR3 totals 14 residues. The CDR3 reads CASRTTSSYNEQFF. As DNA, the CDR3 is TGTGCCAGCAGGACTACCTCCTCCTACAATGAGCAGTTCTTC.

The rearrangement joins TRBV19 to TRBJ2-2; no definite D call. The ends were cut back, 6 bases at V and 4 bases at J, with 15 bases in the middle. Per the germline V gene, CDR1 is LNHDA and CDR2 is SQIVND (reference sequence). CDR3 size: 15 residues. CDR3 DNA sequence: TGTGCCAGTAGCCCCCCGCGCCCGGGCACCGGGGAGCTGTTTTTT. It yields the protein CASSPPRPGTGELFF.

The chain employs TRBV19 and TRBJ2-1; 8 bases map to TRBD1. Germline trimming cut 4 bases from V and 9 bases from J; bases unmatched to any gene: 2. CDR3 size: 12 residues. Germline V CDR1 and CDR2: LNHDA, SQIVND (reference sequence). The CDR3 DNA follows: TGTGCCAGTAGTAGACAGGGGCGTGAGCAGTTCTTC. It specifies CASSRQGREQFF.

The V call is TRBV7-2, the J call TRBJ2-7; 9 positions match TRBD2. This CDR3 contains 16 residues. J gave up 4 bases and V 3 bases, and 10 bases lay outside the gene matches. Germline values: CDR1 SGHTA, CDR2 FQGNSA. CDR3 loop: CASSLGAARGGYEQYF. The CDR3 region has the DNA TGTGCCAGCAGCTTGGGGGCTGCGCGGGGGGGTTACGAGCAGTACTTC.

V and J are TRBV7-2 and TRBJ2-1, with TRBD2 identical over 10 bases. Germline assignment: CDR1 SGHTA and CDR2 FQGNSA. The CDR3 is 15 residues long. V gave up 1 base and J gave up 6 bases; unmatched junction bases: 3. CDR3: CASSLGASGSNEQFF. The CDR3 DNA reads TGTGCCAGCAGCTTAGGGGCTAGCGGGAGCAATGAGCAGTTCTTC.

V and J are TRBV30 and TRBJ2-2; 7 bases line up with TRBD1. The CDR3 consists of 17 residues. Trimming removed 0 bases from V and 5 bases from J; junction bases left unmatched: 12. Germline V lookup: CDR1 GTSNPN, CDR2 SVGIG (reference sequence). CDR3 DNA sequence: TGTGCCTGGAGTGTAATCCGACAGGGATTATGGACCGGGGAGCTGTTTTTT. This sequence encodes CAWSVIRQGLWTGELFF.

V and J are TRBV7-6 and TRBJ1-6, with 8 bases that match TRBD1. The CDR3 is 20 residues long. CDR1 is SGHVS and CDR2 is FNYEAQ in the germline V gene. V gave up 2 bases and J gave up 0 bases; unmatched junction bases: 12. CDR3 in amino acids: CASSLTSGTGGYSYNSPLHF. The DNA of the CDR3 is TGTGCCAGCAGCTTAACGAGCGGGACAGGTGGTTACTCCTATAATTCACCCCTCCACTTT.

This clone was counted a single time. The rearrangement joins TRBV9 to TRBJ1-2; TRBD1 agrees at 9 bases. Germline values: CDR1 SGDLS, CDR2 YYNGEE. The CDR3 is 17 amino acids. J lost 1 base, V lost 0 bases, and 7 bases had no gene match. DNA for the CDR3: TGTGCCAGCAGCGTAGGGGGACAGGGCACCTTTAACTATGGCTACACCTTC. This translates into CASSVGGQGTFNYGYTF.

The J gene is TRBJ1-6, the V gene TRBV4-3; D remains unclear. V was trimmed by 0 bases and J by 8 bases, leaving 8 bases between them. The CDR3 contains 14 residues. CDR1 LGHNA and CDR2 YSLEER come from the germline V gene. In DNA, the CDR3 is TGCGCCAGCAGCCAAGAGTTTAATGATTCACCCCTCCACTTT. It is translated as CASSQEFNDSPLHF.

V usage is TRBV7-9 and J usage is TRBJ1-5; TRBD1 might be the D (6 bases). Germline V gene sequence: CDR1 SEHNR, CDR2 FQNEAQ (reference sequence). The germline V and J ends were trimmed by 5 bases and 5 bases, with 10 bases remaining between them. The CDR3 consists of 13 residues. As DNA, the CDR3 is TGTGCCAGCAGCCTCGGACAGCATCAGCCCCAGCATTTT. Protein product: CASSLGQHQPQHF.

This sequence joins TRBV7-3 and TRBJ1-1, with TRBD1 identical over 7 bases. This CDR3 comprises 14 residues. Germline V gene sequence: CDR1 SGHTA, CDR2 FQGTGA. Trimming took 5 bases from V and 1 from J; bases not matched to a gene: 4. This chain's CDR3 is CASSQGGRNTEAFF. The CDR3 nucleotides read TGTGCCAGCAGCCAAGGGGGCAGGAACACTGAAGCTTTCTTT.

The CDR3 protein is CASSLALQGPYEQYF. The CDR3 nucleotides read TGTGCCAGCAGCTTAGCGCTTCAGGGTCCCTACGAGCAGTACTTC. This sequence joins TRBV7-8 and TRBJ2-7; a possible D gene is TRBD1 (5 bases). Per the germline V gene, CDR1 is SGHVS and CDR2 is FQNEAQ. Deletions cut 0 bases from V and 2 bases from J, with 11 bases between. The CDR3 totals 15 residues.

The sample holds one count of this clone. This CDR3 reads CASSQVGGVYGYTF. The CDR3 nucleotides are TGTGCCAGCAGCCAAGTGGGGGGAGTGTATGGCTACACCTTC. V is TRBV3-1 (or the pseudogene TRBV3-2) and J is TRBJ1-2, with a weak D call TRBD1 (5 bases). The V end lost 1 base, the J end lost 5 bases, and 11 bases lay between the germline ends. The CDR3 runs to 14 residues. Looked up from germline, CDR1 is LGHDT and CDR2 is YNNKEL (reference sequence).

The J gene is TRBJ2-1, the V gene TRBV27, with 10 bases that match TRBD2. V was pared by 4 bases and J by 12 bases, with 9 bases of the junction left unmatched. The CDR3 totals 14 residues. Germline V gene data show CDR1 as MNHEY and CDR2 as SMNVEV (reference sequence). CDR3 residues: CASSSAGGPPGQFF. Here the CDR3 DNA reads TGTGCCAGCAGTTCAGCGGGAGGGCCCCCCGGGCAGTTCTTC.

V and J are TRBV4-1 and TRBJ2-5; 10 nucleotides align to TRBD2. The CDR3 is made up of 18 amino acids. CDR1 and CDR2 (germline): MGHRA, YSYEKL. The V gene end was trimmed by 0 bases and the J gene end by 5 bases; junction bases not matched to a gene: 12. The CDR3 protein is CASSQDFASGSYMETQYF. DNA of the CDR3: TGCGCCAGCAGCCAAGACTTCGCTAGCGGGAGTTATATGGAGACCCAGTACTTC.

The chain employs TRBV11-2 and TRBJ2-5; 11 positions match TRBD1. Germline V lookup: CDR1 SGHAT, CDR2 FQNNGV. Trimming at V came to 5 bases and at J to 4 bases, leaving 6 bases not matched to a gene. The CDR3 has 15 residues. CDR3 residues: CASSTGQGARETQYF. Here the CDR3 DNA reads TGTGCCAGCAGCACAGGACAGGGGGCTCGAGAGACCCAGTACTTC.

The V and J genes are TRBV30 and TRBJ2-5; maybe TRBD1 (5 bases). CDR1 is GTSNPN and CDR2 is SVGIG in the germline V gene (reference sequence). This CDR3 comprises 12 residues. The V end lost 5 bases, the J end lost 1 base, and 8 bases lay between the germline ends. CDR3 DNA sequence: TGTGCCTGGGCCACAGGCCAAGAGACCCAGTACTTC. Protein product: CAWATGQETQYF.

V usage is TRBV7-9 and J usage is TRBJ2-7, with 9 nucleotides matching TRBD1. CDR3 length: 17 amino acids. V lost 7 bases to trimming and J lost 2 bases; unmatched junction nucleotides: 15. Germline V gives CDR1 SEHNR, CDR2 FQNEAQ (reference sequence). CDR3: CASTGDLGQGSAYEQYF. For the CDR3, the DNA is TGTGCCAGCACCGGGGATCTGGGACAGGGTTCTGCCTACGAGCAGTACTTC.

The V and J genes are TRBV30 and TRBJ2-2; 10 nucleotides align to TRBD1. Germline V gene sequence: CDR1 GTSNPN, CDR2 SVGIG (reference sequence). The CDR3 length is 15 residues. V lost 6 bases to trimming and J lost 5 bases; unmatched junction nucleotides: 9. The CDR3, as DNA: TGTGCCTGTTTTACGGGACAGGGGTTTACCGGGGAGCTGTTTTTT. Translated: CACFTGQGFTGELFF.

This chain uses TRBV7-9 with TRBJ1-2; TRBD1 aligns across 8 bases. The germline V gene encodes CDR1 SEHNR and CDR2 FQNEAQ (reference sequence). This CDR3 has 15 residues. Trimming cost V 0 bases and J 1 base; bases outside gene matches: 1. The CDR3 sequence: CASSLATGVNYGYTF. The CDR3, as DNA: TGTGCCAGCAGCTTAGCGACAGGGGTTAACTATGGCTACACCTTC. The complete variable domain, with remaining parts taken from reference TRBV7-9 and TRBJ1-2, reads DTGVSQNPRHKITKRGQNVTFRCDPISEHNRLYWYRQTLGQGPEFLTYFQNEAQLEKSRLLSDRFSAERPKGSFSTLEIQRTEQGDSAMYLCASSLATGVNYGYTFGSGTRLTVV.

The CDR3 spells CAWSSPGGATTDTQYF. CDR3 bases: TGTGCCTGGAGCAGCCCCGGGGGGGCCACCACAGATACGCAGTATTTT. The chain employs TRBV30 and TRBJ2-3, with 8 bases aligning to TRBD2. With 3 bases clipped from V and 2 bases from J, the junction kept 10 bases outside the gene matches. Per germline, CDR1 GTSNPN and CDR2 SVGIG (reference sequence). CDR3 size: 16 residues.

CDR3 in amino acids: CASSHSVWEDTEAFF. DNA for the CDR3: TGTGCCAGCAGCCATTCGGTCTGGGAGGACACTGAAGCTTTCTTT. The chain carries TRBV14 and TRBJ1-1; D gene ambiguous. From germline, CDR1 is SGHDN and CDR2 FVKESK. V lost 3 bases and J 3 bases, leaving 14 bases between the germline ends. The CDR3 contains 15 residues.

The chain employs TRBV10-1 and TRBJ2-3; TRBD2 might be the D (6 bases). Trimming left V 0 bases short and J 8 bases short, with 9 bases between. CDR1 and CDR2 from the germline V gene are WNHNN and SYGVQD (reference sequence). The CDR3 consists of 13 residues. This chain's CDR3 is CASSESIGGTQYF. CDR3 sequence (DNA): TGCGCCAGCAGTGAGTCGATCGGGGGTACGCAGTATTTT.

About this clone: At the DNA level, this CDR3 is encoded by other sequences in the same sample as well. V and J are TRBV7-2 and TRBJ2-3, with 9 bases identical to TRBD1. Per the germline V gene, CDR1 is SGHTA and CDR2 is FQGNSA. The CDR3 sequence is 14 residues long. J was trimmed by 3 bases and V by 3 bases; bases with no gene match: 1. The CDR3 nucleotides read TGTGCCAGCAGCTTGACAGGGGGAACAGATACGCAGTATTTT. It yields the protein CASSLTGGTDTQYF.

This clone was seen a single time. This rearrangement joins TRBV18 to TRBJ1-4; 8 bases map to TRBD1. This CDR3 has 14 amino acids. V gave up 5 bases and J gave up 8 bases; unmatched junction bases: 7. Per the germline V gene, CDR1 is KGHSH and CDR2 is LQKENI. CDR3 sequence reads: CASSTGTGGEKLFF. CDR3 coding DNA: TGTGCCAGCTCAACCGGGACAGGCGGCGAAAAACTGTTTTTT.

The gene calls are TRBV7-9 and TRBJ2-5; possible D gene TRBD1, 6 bases. Germline V gives CDR1 SEHNR, CDR2 FQNEAQ (reference sequence). This CDR3 region has 13 residues. V was trimmed by 5 bases and J by 5 bases, leaving 12 bases between them. CDR3: CASSLGTTETQYF. The CDR3 nucleotides read TGTGCCAGCAGCCTAGGGACAACGGAGACCCAGTACTTC.